A single sample is the source of the 20 T cell receptor beta chains below, sequenced in a study of blood T cell repertoires in COVID-19. Sequencing used immunoSEQ multiplex PCR; TCRdb keeps in-frame clones, though not all of them. The sample includes fewer than 250,000 clones, around 90% of them seen just once. Sequences were obtained from peripheral blood. The receptors stem from a man between 25 and 39 years old with COVID-19, enrolled during active disease.

The V gene is TRBV24-1, the J gene TRBJ1-2; 11 bases align to TRBD1. The CDR3 has 16 amino acids. Germline V lookup: CDR1 KGHDR, CDR2 SFDVKD. V was pared by 2 bases and J by 8 bases, with 9 bases of the junction left unmatched. The CDR3 nucleotides are TGTGCCACCAGTGATTCTGGACAGGGGGCAATGCGGGGCTACACCTTC. Translated: CATSDSGQGAMRGYTF.

The rearrangement uses TRBV19 and TRBJ2-1; TRBD2 matches 11 bases. This CDR3 is built from 17 residues. V shed 5 bases and J 2 bases; nucleotides not matched to a gene: 8. Germline V lookup: CDR1 LNHDA, CDR2 SQIVND (reference sequence). The CDR3 loop reads CASSPLAGGSPYNEQFF. CDR3 coding DNA: TGTGCCAGTAGTCCCTTAGCGGGGGGGTCCCCCTACAATGAGCAGTTCTTC.

The chain combines TRBV12-5 with TRBJ1-3, with TRBD1 identical over 7 bases. This CDR3 is 21 amino acids long. V dropped 1 base and J dropped 0; count of bases not matched to a gene: 18. Germline CDR1 and CDR2: LGHNT and FRNRAP. This CDR3 is CASGLDLRGWTGSNSGNTIYF. The CDR3 DNA follows: TGTGCTAGTGGTTTGGACCTTAGGGGTTGGACAGGCAGCAACTCTGGAAACACCATATATTTT.

The rearrangement uses TRBV6-5 and TRBJ2-3; the match to TRBD2 covers 9 bases. Per germline, CDR1 MNHEY and CDR2 SVGAGI. The CDR3 spans 15 residues. The V segment lost 4 bases and the J segment 3 bases; nucleotides outside the gene matches: 5. The CDR3 reads CASSSAGGRTDTQYF. In DNA form, the CDR3 reads TGTGCCAGCAGTTCCGCGGGGGGGCGTACAGATACGCAGTATTTT.

The CDR3 DNA reads TGTGCTAGTGGTTTGGACAGGGTAAGGCATTTT. Amino acids: CASGLDRVRHF. The chain links TRBV12-5 to TRBJ1-5; maybe TRBD1 (6 bases). From germline, CDR1 is LGHNT and CDR2 FRNRAP. This CDR3 has 11 residues. Trimming cost V 1 base and J 15 bases, with 10 bases left between them. The full variable domain, its missing parts supplied by reference TRBV12-5 and TRBJ1-5, is DARVTQTPRHKVTEMGQEVTMRCQPILGHNTVFWYRQTMMQGLELLAYFRNRAPLDDSGMPKDRFSAEMPDATLATLKIQPSEPRDSAVYFCASGLDRVRHFGDGTRLSIL.

The genes are TRBV29-1 and TRBJ2-6; tentative D call: TRBD1 (6 bases). CDR3 length equals 15 residues. Trimming left V 7 bases short and J 2 bases short, with 15 bases between. CDR1 and CDR2 (germline): SQVTM, ANQGSEA. CDR3 loop: CSATSGQPGANVLTF. Written as DNA, the CDR3 is TGCAGCGCAACCTCGGGACAACCTGGGGCCAACGTCCTGACTTTC.

The chain carries TRBV9 and TRBJ1-4; 7 bases map to TRBD1. Germline V gene lookup returns CDR1 SGDLS and CDR2 YYNGEE. With 3 bases clipped from V and 7 bases from J, the junction kept 6 bases outside the gene matches. The length of the CDR3 is 14 residues. The CDR3 coding sequence is TGTGCCAGCAGCGACGACAGGGCTGGTGAAAAACTGTTTTTT. Encoded protein: CASSDDRAGEKLFF.

This clone showed up just once. The rearrangement joins TRBV5-1 to TRBJ1-1; D not resolved. The V end was cut by 1 base, the J end by 4 bases, with 11 bases between. The CDR3 contains 14 residues. The germline V gene encodes CDR1 SGHRS and CDR2 YFSETQ. CDR3 DNA sequence: TGCGCCAGCAGCTTGTTTAAGGGAGGCACTGAAGCTTTCTTT. It codes for CASSLFKGGTEAFF.

The J gene is TRBJ2-1, the V gene TRBV2; D may be TRBD2 (6 bases). Germline CDR1 SNHLY, CDR2 FYNNEI. CDR3 length: 13 residues. V lost 7 bases to trimming and J lost 9 bases, with 16 bases between them. The CDR3 coding sequence is TGTGCCAGCATGGAGGGTACGGTGACTGAGCAGTTCTTC. This translates into CASMEGTVTEQFF.

The CDR3 coding sequence is TGTGCCAGCAGCCACCCCGGGGGGCGGGAGACCCAGTACTTC. This translates into CASSHPGGRETQYF. V and J are TRBV6-5 and TRBJ2-5, with D perhaps TRBD2 (7 bases). Trimming cost V 6 bases and J 5 bases, with 16 bases left between them. Germline V gene lookup returns CDR1 MNHEY and CDR2 SVGAGI. The CDR3 sequence is 14 residues long.

The sample holds one count of this clone. The rearrangement links TRBV11-2 to TRBJ2-5; 7 bases line up with TRBD1. CDR3 size: 13 residues. The V gene's germline CDR1 is SGHAT and CDR2 FQNNGV. V dropped 5 bases and J dropped 4; count of bases not matched to a gene: 4. The CDR3, as DNA: TGTGCCAGCAGCGCGGACAGGATAGAGACCCAGTACTTC. It translates to CASSADRIETQYF. Looking up the rest from reference TRBV11-2 and TRBJ2-5 gives the full variable domain: EAGVAQSPRYKIIEKRQSVAFWCNPISGHATLYWYQQILGQGPKLLIQFQNNGVVDDSQLPKDRFSAERLKGVDSTLKIQPAKLEDSAVYLCASSADRIETQYFGPGTRLLVL.

This chain links TRBV5-1 with TRBJ1-5; TRBD1 matches 7 bases. The CDR3 is 14 amino acids. The germline V gene encodes CDR1 SGHRS and CDR2 YFSETQ. V trimming: 2 bases; J trimming: 4 bases; junction bases outside the gene matches: 3. CDR3 region: CASSFRDSNQPQHF. The CDR3, as DNA: TGCGCCAGCAGCTTCCGGGACAGTAATCAGCCCCAGCATTTT.

The rearrangement links TRBV29-1 to TRBJ1-2; D possibly corresponds to TRBD1 (5 bases). CDR1 and CDR2 from the germline V gene are SQVTM and ANQGSEA. The CDR3 spans 12 residues. V lost 5 bases to trimming and J lost 2 bases, with 9 bases between them. The CDR3 nucleotides are TGCAGCGTTAAGACAGTCAACTATGGCTACACCTTC. Its translation is CSVKTVNYGYTF. The whole variable domain, remainder taken from reference TRBV29-1 and TRBJ1-2, is SAVISQKPSRDICQRGTSLTIQCQVDSQVTMMFWYRQQPGQSLTLIATANQGSEATYESGFVIDKFPISRPNLTFSTLTVSNMSPEDSSIYLCSVKTVNYGYTFGSGTRLTVV.

The chain couples TRBV25-1 to TRBJ1-6; D unresolved. The CDR3 extends over 13 amino acids. V gave up 2 bases and J gave up 7 bases, with 6 bases separating them. Per the germline V gene, CDR1 is MGHDK and CDR2 is SYGVNS. In DNA, the CDR3 is TGTGCCAGCAGTGAACTCCGGAATTCACCCCTCCACTTT. Translation: CASSELRNSPLHF.

The genes are TRBV13 and TRBJ1-6; a possible D gene is TRBD1 (5 bases). V shed 5 bases and J shed 6 bases, with 20 bases lying between them. The CDR3 is 17 residues long. CDR1 is PRHDT and CDR2 is FYEKMQ in the germline V gene (reference sequence). The CDR3 bases are TGTGCCAGCAGCCGGGGCGGGGGGTACTCTGGTAATTCACCCCTCCACTTT. Translated: CASSRGGGYSGNSPLHF.

V is TRBV28 and J is TRBJ2-1, with TRBD2 matching over 10 bases. V lost 4 bases, J lost 3 bases, and 6 bases stayed unmatched. The CDR3 contains 16 residues. CDR1 and CDR2 from the germline V gene are MDHEN and SYDVKM. In DNA form, the CDR3 reads TGTGCCAGCAGTTCGGAGAGCGGGGGGGTCTACAATGAGCAGTTCTTC. Protein sequence: CASSSESGGVYNEQFF.

V is TRBV9 and J is TRBJ2-7, with 8 positions matching TRBD1. The CDR3 runs 15 residues. V shed 3 bases and J 3 bases; nucleotides not matched to a gene: 8. Germline assignment: CDR1 SGDLS and CDR2 YYNGEE. The CDR3 DNA reads TGTGCCAGCAGCGCCATGACAGGGGAAGGCTACGAGCAGTACTTC. Translating it yields CASSAMTGEGYEQYF.

This sequence joins TRBV10-3 and TRBJ1-2; tentative D call: TRBD1 (5 bases). The CDR3 contains 17 residues. Germline V gene sequence: CDR1 ENHRY, CDR2 SYGVKD. Trimming pared 0 bases from V and 1 base from J, leaving 15 bases between. CDR3: CAISESEGQGGNYGYTF. The CDR3 coding sequence is TGTGCCATCAGTGAGTCGGAGGGGCAGGGCGGTAACTATGGCTACACCTTC.

In regard to this clone: This sample includes further DNA sequences coding for the same CDR3. The chain uses TRBV7-9 and TRBJ1-6, with D tentatively TRBD1 (5 bases). The CDR3 spans 14 residues. V gave up 1 base and J gave up 7 bases, with 8 bases separating them. Germline V lookup: CDR1 SEHNR, CDR2 FQNEAQ (reference sequence). CDR3 amino acids: CASSLDPGNSPLHF. The CDR3 DNA reads as TGTGCCAGCAGCTTAGACCCAGGGAATTCACCCCTCCACTTT.

The rearrangement links TRBV7-9 to TRBJ1-6; D is ambiguous. This CDR3 region has 15 residues. CDR1 SEHNR and CDR2 FQNEAQ come from the germline V gene (reference sequence). V was shortened by 1 base and J by 7 bases, with 11 bases between the two germline ends. Here the CDR3 reads CASSLGQYENSPLHF. CDR3 nucleotides: TGTGCCAGCAGCTTAGGACAATATGAGAATTCACCCCTCCACTTT. The full variable domain, its missing parts supplied by reference TRBV7-9 and TRBJ1-6, is DTGVSQNPRHKITKRGQNVTFRCDPISEHNRLYWYRQTLGQGPEFLTYFQNEAQLEKSRLLSDRFSAERPKGSFSTLEIQRTEQGDSAMYLCASSLGQYENSPLHFGNGTRLTVT.